This TCR beta chain was retrieved from a study of cytomegalovirus exposure and HLA in healthy donors. In germline, CDR1 is SNHLY, CDR2 FYNNEI. Between the trimmed V and J ends, which lost 7 bases and 5 bases, there was a span of 21 bases. There are 17 residues in the CDR3. The study, taken as a whole, reports: Most of the TCR beta V segments (in an earlier analysis) were productive either about 87% or about 30% of the time.

60 Vbeta and 13 Jbeta primers were used in PCR. Libraries were prepared by immunoSEQ multiplex PCR; TCRdb keeps only in-frame clonotypes and omits some of them. The sample carries approximately 100,000 clones, under 85% recorded once. A remark on this clone: Its antigen is still unknown.

This chain links TRBV2 with TRBJ1-6; D not resolved. The specimen sequenced was PBMCs. The clonotype comes from a man aged 35-49 years in good health and CMV-seronegative. The CDR3 reads CASISASVGVNNSPLHF. In DNA, the CDR3 is TGTGCCAGCATCTCCGCGAGTGTGGGAGTGAATAATTCACCCCTCCACTTT.